The rows below give T cell receptor beta chains drawn from one sample of a study of cytomegalovirus exposure and HLA in healthy donors. Assay used: immunoSEQ multiplex PCR; TCRdb lists only in-frame clones, some missing. This sample carries 85,000 to 120,000 clones, over 75% of them seen once, and the ten largest clones take roughly 3.9%. Sequenced material: PBMCs. These receptors were obtained from a man aged 60 to 69 in good health and CMV-seronegative. CDR3s include the opening cysteine and the closing phenylalanine or tryptophan. A D gene is named only where the DNA matches it firmly. Rows may omit the clone size; those that give it use once, few, many or a size class.

cdr3_aa,cdr3_nt,j_call,clone_size,v_call,d_call
CASSLGQDFFNYGYTF,TGCGCCAGCAGCTTGGGTCAGGACTTTTTTAACTATGGCTACACCTTC,TRBJ1-2,.,TRBV5-1,.
CASSQRSGMNTEAFF,TGTGCCAGCAGCCAACGTTCGGGTATGAACACTGAAGCTTTCTTT,TRBJ1-1,.,TRBV16,.
CATSRESAGKGYNEQFF,TGTGCCACCAGCAGAGAGTCGGCGGGGAAGGGTTACAATGAGCAGTTCTTC,TRBJ2-1,.,TRBV15,.
CAWSANLAANEKLFF,TGTGCCTGGAGTGCCAACCTTGCGGCTAATGAAAAACTGTTTTTT,TRBJ1-4,.,TRBV30,.
CASSEVQGASGYTF,TGTGCCAGCAGTGAAGTTCAGGGGGCGTCGGGCTACACCTTC,TRBJ1-2,.,TRBV6-1,TRBD1
CAWSDKQGNTGELFF,TGTGCCTGGAGTGATAAACAGGGTAACACCGGGGAGCTGTTTTTT,TRBJ2-2,.,TRBV30,.
CASSERGLANTGELFF,TGTGCCAGCAGTGAACGCGGACTAGCAAACACCGGGGAGCTGTTTTTT,TRBJ2-2,few,TRBV2,TRBD2
CASGQNTEAFF,TGTGCCAGCGGGCAGAACACTGAAGCTTTCTTT,TRBJ1-1,.,TRBV6-6,.
CAISEQGMNTEAFF,TGTGCCATCAGTGAGCAGGGGATGAACACTGAAGCTTTCTTT,TRBJ1-1,.,TRBV10-3,.
CASSLGDARYNEQFF,TGCGCCAGCAGCTTAGGGGATGCTCGATACAATGAGCAGTTCTTC,TRBJ2-1,.,TRBV5-1,.
CASSFSLRSTDTQYF,TGTGCCAGCAGTTTCAGTTTGAGGAGCACAGATACGCAGTATTTT,TRBJ2-3,once,TRBV28,.
CASSRLGGSYEQYF,TGTGCCAGCAGCAGGCTCGGGGGCTCCTACGAGCAGTACTTC,TRBJ2-7,.,TRBV7-8,.
CASRKGGQPSTDTQYF,TGTGCCAGTAGGAAGGGGGGACAGCCTAGCACAGATACGCAGTATTTT,TRBJ2-3,.,TRBV19,.
CSASGGNGYTF,TGCAGTGCTAGCGGAGGAAATGGCTACACCTTC,TRBJ1-2,few,TRBV20-1,.
CASSRRGPDTGELFF,TGTGCCAGCAGTCGCAGGGGCCCTGACACCGGGGAGCTGTTTTTT,TRBJ2-2,.,TRBV6-1,.
CASSLGTLGSPLHF,TGCGCCAGCAGCTTAGGGACACTTGGTTCACCCCTCCACTTT,TRBJ1-6,.,TRBV5-1,.
CASSVSNRGGYTF,TGTGCCAGCAGCGTTAGCAACAGGGGAGGCTACACCTTC,TRBJ1-2,few,TRBV9,TRBD1
CASTFPPNTEAFF,TGCGCCAGCACCTTCCCCCCAAATACTGAAGCTTTCTTT,TRBJ1-1,.,TRBV5-1,.
CASSPDRQNTEAFF,TGTGCCAGCAGTCCGGACAGACAGAACACTGAAGCTTTCTTT,TRBJ1-1,.,TRBV5-4,.
CASSFPTASFTGELFF,TGTGCCAGCAGCTTCCCGACTGCCTCGTTCACCGGGGAGCTGTTTTTT,TRBJ2-2,.,TRBV5-4,.
CASSQDLAGNYEQYF,TGCGCCAGCAGCCAAGATCTAGCGGGGAACTACGAGCAGTACTTC,TRBJ2-7,once,TRBV4-3,TRBD2
CASSATSGGAWYNEQFF,TGTGCCAGCAGCGCCACTAGCGGGGGGGCTTGGTACAATGAGCAGTTCTTC,TRBJ2-1,.,TRBV9,TRBD2
CASRQGTETGELFF,TGTGCCAGCAGACAAGGGACAGAAACCGGGGAGCTGTTTTTT,TRBJ2-2,once,TRBV13,TRBD1
CASSVGGATNEKLFF,TGTGCCAGCAGCGTGGGAGGTGCAACTAATGAAAAACTGTTTTTT,TRBJ1-4,.,TRBV9,.
CATSRDWSGADTNEKLFF,TGTGCCACCAGCAGAGATTGGAGCGGGGCGGACACTAATGAAAAACTGTTTTTT,TRBJ1-4,.,TRBV15,.
CASSVKRSGGTDTQYF,TGTGCCAGCAGCGTGAAGCGTAGCGGGGGTACAGATACGCAGTATTTT,TRBJ2-3,.,TRBV5-4,TRBD2
CASSSGAGGNTGELFF,TGCGCCAGCAGCTCCGGGGCAGGGGGCAACACCGGGGAGCTGTTTTTT,TRBJ2-2,.,TRBV5-1,TRBD1
CASSVSRDRAIFF,TGTGCCAGCAGCGTCAGCCGGGACAGGGCCATCTTTTTT,TRBJ1-1,.,TRBV7-8,TRBD1